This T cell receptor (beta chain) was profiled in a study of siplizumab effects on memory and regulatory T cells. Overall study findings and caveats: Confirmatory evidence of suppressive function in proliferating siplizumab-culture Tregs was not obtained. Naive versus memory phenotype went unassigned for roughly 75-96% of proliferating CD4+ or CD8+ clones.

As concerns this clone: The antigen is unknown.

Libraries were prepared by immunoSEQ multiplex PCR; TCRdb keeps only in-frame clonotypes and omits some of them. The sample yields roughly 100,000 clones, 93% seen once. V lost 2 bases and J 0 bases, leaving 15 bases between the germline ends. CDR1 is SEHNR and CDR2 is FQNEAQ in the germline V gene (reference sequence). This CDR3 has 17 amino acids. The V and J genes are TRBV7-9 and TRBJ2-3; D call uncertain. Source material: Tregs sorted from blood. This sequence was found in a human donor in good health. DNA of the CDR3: TGTGCCAGCAGCTTAAGGCAGTCTCCTACTAGCACAGATACGCAGTATTTT. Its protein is CASSLRQSPTSTDTQYF. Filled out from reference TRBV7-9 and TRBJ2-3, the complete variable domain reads DTGVSQNPRHKITKRGQNVTFRCDPISEHNRLYWYRQTLGQGPEFLTYFQNEAQLEKSRLLSDRFSAERPKGSFSTLEIQRTEQGDSAMYLCASSLRQSPTSTDTQYFGPGTRLTVL.